Shown below are 31 T cell receptor beta chains from a single sample sequenced in a study of vaccination effects on CD4 cells after COVID-19. These receptors have no identified antigens. Sequencing followed a ViraFEST assay step that expanded antigen-specific CD4+ T cells with viral peptide pools. Isolation of CD4+ T cells took place after nine to ten days of culture. A PCR test confirmed that the person had SARS-CoV-2 infection between March and December 2020. The participants, recipients of two vaccine doses, got either BNT162b2 or mRNA-1273. Measured with immunoSEQ multiplex PCR; TCRdb has only the in-frame clones, and not every one. The sample yields more than 10,000 clones, approximately 70% seen once. The starting material was CD4+ T cells from PBMCs cultured with HCoV-NL63 spike peptides, obtained after COVID-19 vaccination. Receptor source: a human donor who had a prior SARS-CoV-2 infection.

The chain combines TRBV7-3 with TRBJ2-5; tentatively, D is TRBD1 (5 bases). The CDR3 totals 13 residues. CDR1 is SGHTA, CDR2 FQGTGA, per germline. V gave up 3 bases and J gave up 5 bases, with 10 bases separating them. CDR3 in DNA: TGTGCCAGCAGCTTGGGGCCCAGGGAGACCCAGTACTTC. Translating it yields CASSLGPRETQYF. Full variable domain (rest looked up from reference TRBV7-3 and TRBJ2-5): GAGVSQTPSNKVTEKGKYVELRCDPISGHTALYWYRQSLGQGPEFLIYFQGTGAADDSGLPNDRFFAVRPEGSVSTLKIQRTERGDSAVYLCASSLGPRETQYFGPGTRLLVL.

The genes are TRBV29-1 and TRBJ1-4, with D possibly being TRBD1 (5 bases). The CDR3 loop spans 13 amino acids. Germline CDR1 and CDR2: SQVTM and ANQGSEA. Trimming took off 7 bases at V and 4 bases at J, with 13 bases between the two ends. CDR3 sequence (DNA): TGCAGCGCCGCCGAGGGGAATAATGAAAAACTGTTTTTT. As protein: CSAAEGNNEKLFF.

The rearrangement joins TRBV5-4 to TRBJ1-3; D gene uncertain. The germline CDR1 and CDR2 sequences are SGHNT and YYREEE (reference sequence). Trimming left V 8 bases short and J 3 bases short, with 12 bases between. The CDR3 is 13 residues long. The DNA for the CDR3 is TGTGCCAGTCACGGACTTGGTGGAAACACCATATATTTT. Protein: CASHGLGGNTIYF. Full variable domain (rest looked up from reference TRBV5-4 and TRBJ1-3): ETGVTQSPTHLIKTRGQQVTLRCSSQSGHNTVSWYQQALGQGPQFIFQYYREEENGRGNFPPRFSGLQFPNYSSELNVNALELDDSALYLCASHGLGGNTIYFGEGSWLTVV.

The chain is built from TRBV7-9 and TRBJ2-2, with no clear D. The CDR3 length is 13 residues. Germline assignment: CDR1 SEHNR and CDR2 FQNEAQ (reference sequence). V lost 5 bases, J lost 5 bases, and 9 bases lay in between. The CDR3 spells CASSKATTGELFF. CDR3 nucleotides: TGTGCCAGCAGCAAAGCGACTACCGGGGAGCTGTTTTTT.

This chain links TRBV12-5 with TRBJ2-1; a possible D gene is TRBD2 (5 bases). Germline assignment: CDR1 LGHNT and CDR2 FRNRAP. V lost 6 bases and J 8 bases, leaving 17 bases between the germline ends. The CDR3 length is 14 residues. This CDR3 is CASGSRPLRDEQFF. CDR3 coding DNA: TGTGCTAGTGGCTCCCGACCTCTGCGGGATGAGCAGTTCTTC.

The chain couples TRBV15 to TRBJ1-2; TRBD1 matches 7 bases. The germline CDR1 and CDR2 sequences are LNHNV and YYDKDF (reference sequence). The CDR3 totals 15 residues. V lost 1 base to trimming and J lost 4 bases; unmatched junction nucleotides: 6. The CDR3: CATSRAQGSGYGYTF. DNA of the CDR3: TGTGCCACCAGCAGAGCACAGGGGAGCGGCTATGGCTACACCTTC.

This chain uses TRBV27 with TRBJ1-6; D gene uncertain. The CDR3 sequence is 14 residues long. Looked up from germline, CDR1 is MNHEY and CDR2 is SMNVEV (reference sequence). The V and J ends lost 3 bases and 8 bases respectively, with 11 bases between them. CDR3 nucleotide sequence: TGTGCCAGCAGTTTTGGCCGGGCGGATTCACCCCTCCACTTT. As protein: CASSFGRADSPLHF.

This clone came up once. This chain connects TRBV20-1 to TRBJ1-2; D may be TRBD1 (5 bases). Germline CDR1 DFQATT, CDR2 SNEGSKA (reference sequence). The CDR3 runs 11 residues. This CDR3 reads CSTTGNYGYTF. The DNA for the CDR3 is TGCAGCACAACAGGAAACTATGGCTACACCTTC.

The chain carries TRBV5-1 and TRBJ2-3, with D hard to call. Deletions cut 6 bases from V and 0 bases from J, with 8 bases between. The CDR3 length is 13 residues. The germline V gene has CDR1 SGHRS and CDR2 YFSETQ. The CDR3 protein is CASTKGSTDTQYF. CDR3 nucleotides: TGCGCCAGCACAAAAGGGAGCACAGATACGCAGTATTTT.

This clone was recorded a few times. The chain couples TRBV3-1 (or the pseudogene TRBV3-2) to TRBJ1-4; D might be TRBD1 (6 bases). This CDR3 comprises 15 residues. Germline-derived CDR1 and CDR2 are LGHDT and YNNKEL (reference sequence). Trimming left V 4 bases short and J 5 bases short, with 14 bases between. CDR3 sequence (DNA): TGTGCCAGCAGCCTCACAGGGTGGTCGAATGAAAAACTGTTTTTT. Amino acids: CASSLTGWSNEKLFF.

The chain employs TRBV28 and TRBJ1-5; the D is unclear. The length of the CDR3 is 12 residues. V lost 8 bases and J 4 bases, leaving 9 bases between the germline ends. Per the germline V gene, CDR1 is MDHEN and CDR2 is SYDVKM. CDR3 region: CASDARNQPQHF. The CDR3 DNA is TGTGCCAGCGACGCGAGGAATCAGCCCCAGCATTTT. The full variable domain, completed using reference TRBV28 and TRBJ1-5, is DVKVTQSSRYLVKRTGEKVFLECVQDMDHENMFWYRQDPGLGLRLIYFSYDVKMKEKGDIPEGYSVSREKKERFSLILESASTNQTSMYLCASDARNQPQHFGDGTRLSIL.

This rearrangement joins TRBV2 to TRBJ2-3; TRBD1 might be the D (5 bases). CDR1 and CDR2 (germline): SNHLY, FYNNEI. V was cut by 4 bases and J by 2 bases, with 13 bases left in between. The CDR3 totals 15 residues. The CDR3 DNA sequence: TGTGCCAGCAGTGGGGGCAGGCCGACCACAGATACGCAGTATTTT. It translates to CASSGGRPTTDTQYF.

V gene TRBV18 combines with J gene TRBJ1-3; D unresolved. CDR1 KGHSH and CDR2 LQKENI come from the germline V gene. V was shortened by 5 bases and J by 2 bases, with 16 bases between the two germline ends. This CDR3 is built from 16 residues. The CDR3 loop reads CASSSVRVSTGNTIYF. The CDR3 region has the DNA TGTGCCAGCTCATCGGTTCGGGTGAGCACTGGAAACACCATATATTTT.

The J gene is TRBJ1-3, the V gene TRBV2; a possible D gene is TRBD1 (5 bases). This CDR3 has 17 amino acids. From germline, CDR1 is SNHLY and CDR2 FYNNEI. Trimming pared 6 bases from V and 2 bases from J, leaving 20 bases between. The CDR3 DNA sequence: TGTGCCAGCAGCCCAAACCCTTTGCAGGGCGCTGGAAACACCATATATTTT. Its translation: CASSPNPLQGAGNTIYF.

V is TRBV11-2 and J is TRBJ1-1; D is uncertain. This CDR3 has 13 residues. V was cut by 3 bases and J by 6 bases, with 11 bases left in between. Per germline, CDR1 SGHAT and CDR2 FQNNGV. CDR3: CASSFGEFAEAFF. CDR3 DNA: TGTGCCAGCAGCTTCGGGGAGTTTGCTGAAGCTTTCTTT.

In its sample, this clone was seen a few times. The rearrangement joins TRBV7-9 to TRBJ2-1, with D perhaps TRBD1 (6 bases). Trimming took off 2 bases at V and 1 base at J, with 15 bases between the two ends. The CDR3 has 17 amino acids. Germline assignment: CDR1 SEHNR and CDR2 FQNEAQ (reference sequence). CDR3 nucleotide sequence: TGTGCCAGCAGCTTACAGTTAAGGACAGTTTCCTACAATGAGCAGTTCTTC. Translation gives CASSLQLRTVSYNEQFF.

The chain is built from TRBV24-1 and TRBJ2-1, with 14 bases lining up with TRBD2. The germline gives CDR1 KGHDR, CDR2 SFDVKD. The CDR3 sequence is 17 residues long. Germline trimming cut 5 bases from V and 9 bases from J; bases unmatched to any gene: 11. DNA of the CDR3: TGTGCCACCAGTGGTCGACACGGGACTAGCGGGAGTAGTGAGCAGTTCTTC. Translation gives CATSGRHGTSGSSEQFF.

The count of this clone is one. J is TRBJ1-5 and V is TRBV2; TRBD1 is a possible D gene (6 bases). The CDR3 sequence is 13 residues long. The germline V gene encodes CDR1 SNHLY and CDR2 FYNNEI. Trimming took off 6 bases at V and 7 bases at J, with 13 bases between the two ends. This CDR3 reads CASSTGIQQPQHF. The CDR3 DNA reads as TGTGCCAGCAGCACAGGGATACAACAGCCCCAGCATTTT.

CDR3 region: CASSLSASGLSYEQYF. The CDR3 region has the DNA TGTGCCAGCAGTTTATCTGCTAGCGGGCTCTCCTACGAGCAGTACTTC. The chain employs TRBV27 and TRBJ2-7; 8 positions match TRBD2. CDR1 and CDR2 from the germline V gene are MNHEY and SMNVEV (reference sequence). This CDR3 spans 16 amino acids. Trimming cost V 0 bases and J 0 bases; bases outside gene matches: 4.

The genes are TRBV5-4 and TRBJ2-2, with 7 bases identical to TRBD1. With 4 bases clipped from V and 4 bases from J, the junction kept 10 bases outside the gene matches. CDR3 length: 16 amino acids. CDR1 and CDR2 (germline): SGHNT, YYREEE (reference sequence). This chain's CDR3 is CASSRADNRGTGELFF. For the CDR3, the DNA is TGTGCCAGCAGCCGAGCCGACAACAGGGGCACCGGGGAGCTGTTTTTT. Drawing the rest from reference TRBV5-4 and TRBJ2-2, the complete variable domain is ETGVTQSPTHLIKTRGQQVTLRCSSQSGHNTVSWYQQALGQGPQFIFQYYREEENGRGNFPPRFSGLQFPNYSSELNVNALELDDSALYLCASSRADNRGTGELFFGEGSRLTVL.

This clone was seen a few times. The genes are TRBV20-1 and TRBJ2-7; D perhaps matches TRBD1 (6 bases). The length of the CDR3 is 11 residues. Trimming cost V 7 bases and J 10 bases, with 17 bases left between them. Per germline, CDR1 DFQATT and CDR2 SNEGSKA (reference sequence). The CDR3 nucleotides read TGCAGTGTACAGGGATCGGGATCCCAGTACTTC. Amino acids: CSVQGSGSQYF.

The gene calls are TRBV5-5 and TRBJ2-1; 10 bases fit TRBD2. The CDR3 length is 15 residues. Germline lookup yields CDR1 SGHKS and CDR2 YYEKEE (reference sequence). V was pared by 6 bases and J by 4 bases, with 7 bases of the junction left unmatched. The CDR3 loop reads CASTAGLATYNEQFF. The DNA of the CDR3 is TGTGCCAGCACAGCGGGACTAGCGACGTACAATGAGCAGTTCTTC. The variable domain in full, completed from reference TRBV5-5 and TRBJ2-1, reads DAGVTQSPTHLIKTRGQQVTLRCSPISGHKSVSWYQQVLGQGPQFIFQYYEKEERGRGNFPDRFSARQFPNYSSELNVNALLLGDSALYLCASTAGLATYNEQFFGPGTRLTVL.

J is TRBJ2-3 and V is TRBV5-5; D is ambiguous. The CDR3 covers 14 residues. The V and J ends lost 0 bases and 4 bases respectively, with 9 bases between them. Germline V CDR1 and CDR2: SGHKS, YYEKEE (reference sequence). DNA of the CDR3: TGTGCCAGCAGCTTGGAACTCTACTCAGATACGCAGTATTTT. The encoded protein is CASSLELYSDTQYF. The whole variable domain, filled in from reference TRBV5-5 and TRBJ2-3, reads DAGVTQSPTHLIKTRGQQVTLRCSPISGHKSVSWYQQVLGQGPQFIFQYYEKEERGRGNFPDRFSARQFPNYSSELNVNALLLGDSALYLCASSLELYSDTQYFGPGTRLTVL.

The rearrangement links TRBV6-6 to TRBJ1-1; D possibly corresponds to TRBD1 (5 bases). V gave up 6 bases and J gave up 7 bases, with 21 bases separating them. CDR3 length: 15 amino acids. Germline values: CDR1 MNHNY, CDR2 SVGAGI (reference sequence). For the CDR3, the DNA is TGTGCCAGCAGCCATACAGGATCCTGGGGTATTGAAGCTTTCTTT. Residues: CASSHTGSWGIEAFF.

This clone was recorded a few times. The rearrangement uses TRBV23-1 and TRBJ2-7; D call uncertain. TRBV23-1 is an open reading frame, and its role is uncertain. The CDR3 runs 12 residues. The CDR3 region is CAILRTSYEQYF. CDR3 in DNA: TGCGCTATCCTCCGGACCTCCTACGAGCAGTACTTC.

The chain joins TRBV9 to TRBJ1-1, with a weak D call TRBD1 (5 bases). This CDR3 has 13 amino acids. V was trimmed by 7 bases and J by 3 bases, leaving 13 bases between them. Germline V gene data show CDR1 as SGDLS and CDR2 as YYNGEE. The CDR3 region is CASSSRVDTEAFF. In nucleotides, the CDR3 is TGTGCCAGCTCTAGCAGGGTGGACACTGAAGCTTTCTTT. Filled out from reference TRBV9 and TRBJ1-1, the complete variable domain reads DSGVTQTPKHLITATGQRVTLRCSPRSGDLSVYWYQQSLDQGLQFLIQYYNGEERAKGNILERFSAQQFPDLHSELNLSSLELGDSALYFCASSSRVDTEAFFGQGTRLTVV.

The chain links TRBV11-2 to TRBJ2-1, with TRBD2 identical over 11 bases. V shed 1 base, J shed 8 bases, and the junction held 13 bases outside the gene matches. CDR1 and CDR2 (germline): SGHAT, FQNNGV. The CDR3 covers 18 residues. The CDR3 protein is CASSLVVSGRALEDEQFF. The CDR3 region has the DNA TGTGCCAGCAGCTTAGTCGTTAGCGGGAGGGCCCTCGAGGATGAGCAGTTCTTC.

The genes are TRBV6-1 and TRBJ2-4; D perhaps matches TRBD2 (5 bases). This CDR3 has 18 residues. CDR1 MNHNS and CDR2 SASEGT come from the germline V gene. The V gene lost 4 bases and the J gene lost 0 bases, with 19 bases spanning the gap. The CDR3 DNA follows: TGTGCCAGCAGTGCCATCCGGTTTGAGGGTTTAGCCAAAAACATTCAGTACTTC. Translating it yields CASSAIRFEGLAKNIQYF.

This clone was seen a few times. The chain couples TRBV2 to TRBJ2-1; tentatively, D is TRBD1 (5 bases). This CDR3 spans 13 amino acids. Germline-derived CDR1 and CDR2 are SNHLY and FYNNEI. CDR3 bases: TGTGCGGCTGCAGGGTCCCCTAACAATGAGCAGTTCTTC. It specifies CAAAGSPNNEQFF.

The chain employs TRBV3-1 (or the pseudogene TRBV3-2) and TRBJ2-7, with D unclear. The ends were cut back, 4 bases at V and 5 bases at J, with 6 bases in the middle. The CDR3 sequence is 11 residues long. Germline V lookup: CDR1 LGHDT, CDR2 YNNKEL (reference sequence). The chain's CDR3 is CASSLKNEQYF. Here the CDR3 DNA reads TGTGCCAGCAGCCTAAAGAACGAGCAGTACTTC.

The rearrangement links TRBV6-5 to TRBJ1-4; D is possibly TRBD1 (6 bases). Germline values: CDR1 MNHEY, CDR2 SVGAGI. There are 14 residues in the CDR3. V was cut by 6 bases and J by 3 bases, with 11 bases left in between. The DNA for the CDR3 is TGTGCCAGCAGGCTAGGGGGGTCTAATGAAAAACTGTTTTTT. Translation gives CASRLGGSNEKLFF.